A selection of T cell receptor beta chains follows, all from one sample in a study of PD-L1 blockade in urothelial cancer. Clones were sequenced by immunoSEQ multiplex PCR, and TCRdb holds only the in-frame ones, with some missing. This table has about 45,000 clones, roughly four fifths appearing once. Source: PBMCs, taken around atezolizumab (anti-PD-L1) treatment. These receptors were taken from a man aged 55 to 70 with urothelial cancer. Both conserved end residues are part of each CDR3. Each record gives: CDR3 DNA, CDR3 protein, D gene, J gene, V gene, clone size, CDR3 length. D genes are given only for firm matches. A row's size may be missing; if present it is once, few, many or a size class.

DNA: TGTGCCAGCAGCCTCCGGACAGTTGGTGGAAACACCATATATTTT
CDR3: CASSLRTVGGNTIYF
D: -
J: TRBJ1-3
V: TRBV5-6
size: -
length: 15

DNA: TGTGCCAGCAGTCGGGACACTGAAGCTTTCTTT
CDR3: CASSRDTEAFF
D: -
J: TRBJ1-1
V: TRBV28
size: -
length: 11

DNA: TGCGCCAGCAGCCAACGACTAGCGGGAGGGCCCACCGGGGAGCTGTTTTTT
CDR3: CASSQRLAGGPTGELFF
D: TRBD2
J: TRBJ2-2
V: TRBV4-3
size: -
length: 17

DNA: TGTGCCAGCAGCCAAGATTTGAATGCACCGGTCGGCTACACCTTC
CDR3: CASSQDLNAPVGYTF
D: -
J: TRBJ1-2
V: TRBV4-2
size: -
length: 15

DNA: TGTGCCTCGGGAGAGAACACTGAAGCTTTCTTT
CDR3: CASGENTEAFF
D: -
J: TRBJ1-1
V: TRBV10-3
size: -
length: 11

DNA: TGTGCCAGCAGCCCCGTAGGGGCGAGCGGGCGACGCACAGATACGCAGTATTTT
CDR3: CASSPVGASGRRTDTQYF
D: -
J: TRBJ2-3
V: TRBV7-2
size: few
length: 18

DNA: TGTGCCAGCAGTTCGTCCGGAGTGGCGCAGTACTTC
CDR3: CASSSSGVAQYF
D: -
J: TRBJ2-7
V: TRBV27
size: -
length: 12

DNA: TGTGCCAGCAGCCTATCGGGTGGCAGCTATGGCTACACCTTC
CDR3: CASSLSGGSYGYTF
D: -
J: TRBJ1-2
V: TRBV5-6
size: -
length: 14

DNA: TGCGCCAGCAGCTTTGGGGGGGCAGCTCACTCTGGTGGCTACACCTTC
CDR3: CASSFGGAAHSGGYTF
D: -
J: TRBJ1-2
V: TRBV5-1
size: few
length: 16

DNA: TGTGCCAGCAGTTCGGGGGAGAACACTGAAGCTTTCTTT
CDR3: CASSSGENTEAFF
D: -
J: TRBJ1-1
V: TRBV27
size: -
length: 13

DNA: TGCAGTGCTAGGACTTCCACTGAAGCTTTCTTT
CDR3: CSARTSTEAFF
D: -
J: TRBJ1-1
V: TRBV20-1
size: few
length: 11

DNA: TGTGCCAGCAGCCAAGGAGAGTTCTATGGCTACACCTTC
CDR3: CASSQGEFYGYTF
D: -
J: TRBJ1-2
V: TRBV14
size: -
length: 13

DNA: TGCGCCAGCAGCGTGGTGCAGGCTAACACCGGGGAGCTGTTTTTT
CDR3: CASSVVQANTGELFF
D: -
J: TRBJ2-2
V: TRBV5-1
size: -
length: 15

DNA: TGTGCCAGCAGCTTTATTTATGGGCGACAGGGGGCAAGAACCGGGGAGCTGTTTTTT
CDR3: CASSFIYGRQGARTGELFF
D: TRBD1
J: TRBJ2-2
V: TRBV11-2
size: -
length: 19

DNA: TGTGCCAGCAGCACGCGGGATTATAATTCACCCCTCCACTTT
CDR3: CASSTRDYNSPLHF
D: -
J: TRBJ1-6
V: TRBV9
size: -
length: 14

DNA: TGTGCCAGCAGAGGCAGGAATATGAACACTGAAGCTTTCTTT
CDR3: CASRGRNMNTEAFF
D: -
J: TRBJ1-1
V: TRBV6-6
size: -
length: 14

DNA: TGTGCCAGCAGCCGTACTAGCGGGGCTAAGAACACCGGGGAGCTGTTTTTT
CDR3: CASSRTSGAKNTGELFF
D: TRBD2
J: TRBJ2-2
V: TRBV5-4
size: once
length: 17

DNA: TGTGCCAGTAGGGGACAGGCCAGAGATACGCAGTATTTT
CDR3: CASRGQARDTQYF
D: TRBD1
J: TRBJ2-3
V: TRBV28
size: -
length: 13

DNA: TGTGCCAGCAGCCCGAGGGACAGGGCCGAGGGCGAGTATGGCTACACCTTC
CDR3: CASSPRDRAEGEYGYTF
D: TRBD1
J: TRBJ1-2
V: TRBV5-8
size: few
length: 17

DNA: TGTGCCAGCAGTTTATTAGGGGACGAGCAGTACTTC
CDR3: CASSLLGDEQYF
D: -
J: TRBJ2-7
V: TRBV27
size: -
length: 12

DNA: TGCGCCAGCAGCCATACTAGCGGGGGAGGCAATGAGCAGTTCTTC
CDR3: CASSHTSGGGNEQFF
D: TRBD2
J: TRBJ2-1
V: TRBV5-1
size: once
length: 15

DNA: TGTGCCAGCAGTTTAGTGGCGGGGGGGGGATTATCCTACGAGCAGTACTTC
CDR3: CASSLVAGGGLSYEQYF
D: TRBD2
J: TRBJ2-7
V: TRBV28
size: -
length: 17

DNA: TGTGCTAGCAGCTTAGAACAAGGGGCCTACAATGAGCAGTTCTTC
CDR3: CASSLEQGAYNEQFF
D: -
J: TRBJ2-1
V: TRBV7-7
size: -
length: 15

DNA: TGTGCCAGCAGTAAAAGACAGGGTGAGGACGAGCAGTACTTC
CDR3: CASSKRQGEDEQYF
D: TRBD1
J: TRBJ2-7
V: TRBV5-4
size: -
length: 14

DNA: TGTGCCAGCAGCAAGACTAACAGGGGCTCCTACAATGAGCAGTTCTTC
CDR3: CASSKTNRGSYNEQFF
D: TRBD1
J: TRBJ2-1
V: TRBV7-2
size: -
length: 16

DNA: TGTGCCAGCTCACCCCGACAGGGTAACAATGAGCAGTTCTTC
CDR3: CASSPRQGNNEQFF
D: TRBD1
J: TRBJ2-1
V: TRBV18
size: -
length: 14

DNA: TGTGCCAGTAGTATGAGGGGGCGAGATCAGCCCCAGCATTTT
CDR3: CASSMRGRDQPQHF
D: TRBD1
J: TRBJ1-5
V: TRBV19
size: -
length: 14

DNA: TGTGCCAGCAGCTTAGTCGGGACAGGGAATGAAAAACTGTTTTTT
CDR3: CASSLVGTGNEKLFF
D: TRBD1
J: TRBJ1-4
V: TRBV7-8
size: -
length: 15

DNA: TGTGCCAGCAGCTCCACCCGACGGGGCTACGAGCAGTACTTC
CDR3: CASSSTRRGYEQYF
D: -
J: TRBJ2-7
V: TRBV7-9
size: -
length: 14

DNA: TGTGCCAGCAGCCCCGCCCTAGCGGGAGTTGGCGAGCAGTACTTC
CDR3: CASSPALAGVGEQYF
D: TRBD2
J: TRBJ2-7
V: TRBV13
size: few
length: 15

DNA: TGTGCCAGCAGCTTAAAATTGGGCAGGGCATTAGGGGCCCAGCATTTT
CDR3: CASSLKLGRALGAQHF
D: -
J: TRBJ1-5
V: TRBV7-2
size: -
length: 16

DNA: TGTGCCAGCAGTAGAGGGGGAGAGCAGTACTTC
CDR3: CASSRGGEQYF
D: -
J: TRBJ2-7
V: TRBV4-2
size: many
length: 11

DNA: TGTGCCAGCAGCCACAGCGGGGGAGGAGGGAGTCAGTACTTC
CDR3: CASSHSGGGGSQYF
D: TRBD2
J: TRBJ2-7
V: TRBV14
size: -
length: 14

DNA: TGTGCCAGCAGCGCGGGACAATACATGGCACCCCTCCACTTT
CDR3: CASSAGQYMAPLHF
D: -
J: TRBJ1-6
V: TRBV9
size: few
length: 14